The clone carrying this T cell receptor beta chain was seen many times. Its target is not known. The read comes to an end 3 residues before the CDR3 does, leaving the germline J gene to fill in the end. These data come from a study of T cell clonality in common variable immunodeficiency. Study-level findings and limits: The cause of increased CVID clonality remains unclear without subpopulation sequencing. In common variable immunodeficiency, TCR beta chains reportedly carried fewer deletions and N-nucleotide insertions. Fewer TCRbeta clones were shared among CVID subjects than controls.

Sequencing was performed with immunoSEQ multiplex PCR; in TCRdb, only in-frame clones are kept and a portion is missing. The data show approximately 58,000 clones, with none appearing a single time. The junction had 5 bases not matched to a gene; V was cut back by 3 bases and J by 7 bases. Germline assignment: CDR1 LNHDA and CDR2 SQIVND (reference sequence). This CDR3 comprises 14 residues. The rearrangement joins TRBV19 to TRBJ2-1, with 8 positions matching TRBD1. Sequenced material: peripheral blood mononuclear cells. This TCR derives from a person aged 18 to 70 in good health. The CDR3 protein is CASSMGRGRNEQFF. The sequenced CDR3 bases are TGTGCCAGTAGTATGGGCAGGGGGCGGAATGAG. Based on the CDR3 plus reference TRBV19 and TRBJ2-1, the full variable domain is DGGITQSPKYLFRKEGQNVTLSCEQNLNHDAMYWYRQDPGQGLRLIYYSQIVNDFQKGDIAEGYSVSREKKESFPLTVTSAQKNPTAFYLCASSMGRGRNEQFFGPGTRLTVL.